This record concerns one T cell receptor beta chain sequence. Antigen unknown. The authors divided CD4+ cells into CD45RA+ naive and CD45RA-negative memory subsets. The sample belongs to a study of shared clonotypes between healthy human individuals. Study as a whole: CD4 naive and CD4 memory each took three plates per donor, while CD8 naive took two and CD8 memory one. Overall study results and limits: Naive subsets generally had larger estimated richness than memory subsets. The sharing of about 5% of naive CD4 clonotypes was seen across a handful of donors.

Only in-frame clones appear in the TCRdb table, and some are missing; sequencing was by immunoSEQ multiplex PCR. This table holds about 610,000 clones, around 97% found once. This TCR came from a woman in her 30s in good health. Sequencing was done on a sample of naive CD4+ T cells sorted from blood. Subset given: CD45RA+ positively selected.

DNA of the CDR3: TGTGCCAGCAGCCAAGGACAGGGTAGCAAGCAGTACTTC. This gives the protein CASSQGQGSKQYF. V gene TRBV7-9 combines with J gene TRBJ2-7, with TRBD1 identical over 8 bases. V lost 5 bases, J lost 8 bases, and 8 bases stayed unmatched. The CDR3 is made up of 13 amino acids. Germline CDR1 and CDR2: SEHNR and FQNEAQ (reference sequence).